The 8 T cell receptor beta chains presented below share a single source sample, sequenced in a study of T cells of healthy individuals. Using its own MiXCR run on the 5' RACE reads, TCRdb lists one record per CDR3 protein. The repertoire holds 55,000 to 65,000 distinct CDR3 sequences, with around 15% as singletons. Source of these receptors: a human donor in good health.

This clonotype was seen at least ten times. The CDR3 loop reads CSVEGQGSYYGYTF. The CDR3 coding sequence is TGCAGCGTTGAGGGTCAGGGGAGTTACTATGGCTACACCTTC. V gene TRBV29-1 combines with J gene TRBJ1-2, with D tentatively TRBD1 (6 bases). Germline lookup yields CDR1 SQVTM and CDR2 ANQGSEA. V was shortened by 3 bases and J by 3 bases, with 14 bases between the two germline ends. The CDR3 is 14 residues long.

This chain links TRBV11-1 with TRBJ2-7; 7 bases fit TRBD1. The trim removed 5 bases at V and 1 base at J, leaving 5 bases unmatched. This CDR3 contains 14 residues. Germline V lookup: CDR1 SGHAT, CDR2 FQDESV (reference sequence). Written as DNA, the CDR3 is TGTGCCAGCAGCCTCTGGACAGGATCCTACGAGCAGTACTTC. This sequence encodes CASSLWTGSYEQYF.

The chain has TRBV9 and TRBJ2-5; a weak D match, TRBD2 (6 bases). CDR3 length: 14 amino acids. In germline, CDR1 is SGDLS, CDR2 YYNGEE. Trimming stripped 2 bases from V and 5 bases from J, with 13 bases between. In DNA, the CDR3 is TGTGCCAGCAGCGTCTATGGAGGGGAGGAGACCCAGTACTTC. This encodes CASSVYGGEETQYF.

This clonotype was counted between two and nine times. J is TRBJ1-6 and V is TRBV7-6; tentatively, D is TRBD1 (5 bases). The CDR3 is 15 residues long. Germline V gives CDR1 SGHVS, CDR2 FNYEAQ. V lost 5 bases, J lost 8 bases, and 16 bases lay in between. CDR3 protein: CASSPQSGTHSPLHF. Written as DNA, the CDR3 is TGTGCCAGCAGCCCACAGTCAGGGACCCATTCACCCCTCCACTTT.

The rearrangement joins TRBV5-1 to TRBJ1-4; weak D call: TRBD1 (6 bases). This CDR3 region has 16 residues. Trimming pared 3 bases from V and 0 bases from J, leaving 12 bases between. The germline V gene has CDR1 SGHRS and CDR2 YFSETQ. DNA for the CDR3: TGCGCCAGCAGCTCGGGGGCCACTGCAACTAATGAAAAACTGTTTTTT. Protein sequence: CASSSGATATNEKLFF.

This sequence joins TRBV2 and TRBJ2-7; the D gene is possibly TRBD1 (6 bases). Between the trimmed V and J ends, which lost 5 bases and 6 bases, there was a span of 17 bases. This CDR3 spans 14 amino acids. Germline CDR1 reads SNHLY; CDR2 reads FYNNEI. The CDR3 DNA sequence: TGTGCCAGCAGTCCTTTGACAGGAATCACCGAGCAGTACTTC. Encoded protein: CASSPLTGITEQYF.

This clonotype has at least ten counts. J is TRBJ1-2 and V is TRBV5-1, with D hard to call. V shed 3 bases and J shed 1 base, with 13 bases lying between them. The CDR3 totals 15 residues. Germline lookup yields CDR1 SGHRS and CDR2 YFSETQ. Here the CDR3 reads CASSSEVGLNYGYTF. CDR3 sequence (DNA): TGCGCCAGCAGCTCGGAAGTCGGCCTTAACTATGGCTACACCTTC.

This clonotype appeared a few times. The V gene is TRBV7-8, the J gene TRBJ2-3, with 7 bases matching TRBD2. This CDR3 region has 15 residues. The V gene's germline CDR1 is SGHVS and CDR2 FQNEAQ. The V gene end was trimmed by 2 bases and the J gene end by 2 bases; junction bases not matched to a gene: 4. The CDR3 sequence is CASSLRERDTDTQYF. CDR3 nucleotides: TGTGCCAGCAGCTTAAGGGAGCGGGACACAGATACGCAGTATTTT. The full variable domain, in which reference TRBV7-8 and TRBJ2-3 provide the parts outside the CDR3, is GAGVSQSPRYKVAKRGQDVALRCDPISGHVSLFWYQQALGQGPEFLTYFQNEAQLDKSGLPSDRFFAERPEGSVSTLKIQRTQQEDSAVYLCASSLRERDTDTQYFGPGTRLTVL.